The clone carrying this T cell receptor (beta chain) has at least ten counts. What it binds is unknown. The data stem from a study of blood T cells in healthy people across ages. Primers used in a second PCR of roughly 7 to 12 cycles were a sample-barcoded 5' primer and a J-beta primer mix. Carrying 12 random nucleotides, a template-switch adaptor labeled each individual cDNA molecule. TCRdb processed the 5' RACE reads anew with MiXCR; each CDR3 protein has one entry. The sample has 850,000 to 1,000,000 distinct CDR3 sequences; under 50% are singletons. The CDR3 has 15 residues. The J segment lost 4 bases and the V segment lost 3 bases, leaving 3 bases of the junction unmatched. CDR1 and CDR2 (germline): LGHNA, YNFKEQ. The study's findings and limits: Age brought a roughly linear fall in TCR beta diversity measured per million T cells.

This TCR was recovered from a man aged 25 to 40 in good health. The sample was blood. This sequence joins TRBV4-2 and TRBJ2-3; TRBD1 matches 11 bases. Here the CDR3 DNA reads TGTGCCAGCAGCCAGGGGACAGGGGGAGCAGATACGCAGTATTTT. Its protein is CASSQGTGGADTQYF.